The 28 T cell receptor beta chains reported below all come from one sample, sequenced in a study of shared clonotypes between healthy human individuals. The assay was immunoSEQ multiplex PCR, and TCRdb's table has in-frame clones only and misses some. This sample has over 750,000 clones, with around 96% found just once. CD8 cells regarded as naive lacked CD45RO, were positively chosen for CCR7, and omitted terminally differentiated effector memory CD45RA+ cells. Material for sequencing was naive CD8+ T cells sorted from blood. The receptors were gathered from a man in his thirties or forties in good health.

The J gene is TRBJ1-2, the V gene TRBV14; no clear D gene. The CDR3 spans 12 residues. Trimming took 3 bases from V and 4 from J, leaving 6 bases between them. Germline V gene lookup returns CDR1 SGHDN and CDR2 FVKESK. CDR3 protein: CASSHGSYGYTF. CDR3 DNA: TGTGCCAGCAGCCACGGCAGCTATGGCTACACCTTC.

The genes are TRBV9 and TRBJ1-2; D remains unclear. The germline V and J ends were trimmed by 8 bases and 4 bases, with 12 bases remaining between them. Germline CDR1 and CDR2: SGDLS and YYNGEE. The CDR3 consists of 12 residues. The CDR3 DNA sequence: TGTGCCAGTTACAAGGGCGGCTATGGCTACACCTTC. Protein product: CASYKGGYGYTF.

The chain combines TRBV5-1 with TRBJ2-7; D call uncertain. CDR1 SGHRS and CDR2 YFSETQ come from the germline V gene. Trimming removed 0 bases from V and 3 bases from J, with 13 bases in between. The CDR3 consists of 15 residues. CDR3 sequence (DNA): TGCGCCAGCAGCTTGGGCAGCGACGTCGGCTACGAGCAGTACTTC. Translation gives CASSLGSDVGYEQYF.

The chain employs TRBV5-1 and TRBJ1-5; 10 nucleotides line up with TRBD1. The junction had 3 bases not matched to a gene; V was cut back by 4 bases and J by 5 bases. Germline CDR1 is SGHRS and CDR2 is YFSETQ. The CDR3 has 14 amino acids. CDR3 protein: CASSMGTGDQPQHF. CDR3 coding DNA: TGCGCCAGCAGCATGGGGACAGGGGATCAGCCCCAGCATTTT. The full variable domain, its missing parts supplied by reference TRBV5-1 and TRBJ1-5, is KAGVTQTPRYLIKTRGQQVTLSCSPISGHRSVSWYQQTPGQGLQFLFEYFSETQRNKGNFPGRFSGRQFSNSRSEMNVSTLELGDSALYLCASSMGTGDQPQHFGDGTRLSIL.

This chain connects TRBV7-9 to TRBJ2-5; D perhaps matches TRBD1 (6 bases). Trimming stripped 4 bases from V and 5 bases from J, with 11 bases between. This CDR3 spans 13 amino acids. Looked up from germline, CDR1 is SEHNR and CDR2 is FQNEAQ (reference sequence). The CDR3 region has the DNA TGTGCCAGCAGCTCCGGACAGCCGGAGACCCAGTACTTC. Amino acids: CASSSGQPETQYF.

The CDR3 protein is CSVELRTSELLSYEQYF. CDR3 nucleotide sequence: TGCAGCGTTGAACTTCGGACTAGCGAGCTTCTTTCCTACGAGCAGTACTTC. The chain couples TRBV29-1 to TRBJ2-7; 9 nucleotides line up with TRBD2. The CDR3 is 17 residues long. CDR1 and CDR2 (germline): SQVTM, ANQGSEA. V lost 2 bases and J lost 1; bases outside the gene matches: 12.

CDR3 sequence reads: CASSLGPTSGPYEQYF. CDR3 coding DNA: TGTGCCAGCTCACTCGGGCCGACTAGCGGGCCCTACGAGCAGTACTTC. This sequence joins TRBV18 and TRBJ2-7; TRBD2 aligns across 10 bases. The CDR3 loop spans 16 amino acids. The V segment lost 4 bases and the J segment 2 bases; nucleotides outside the gene matches: 8. CDR1 KGHSH and CDR2 LQKENI come from the germline V gene.

This clone was seen just once. The V gene is TRBV28, the J gene TRBJ2-7, with no clear D. Germline loops: CDR1 MDHEN, CDR2 SYDVKM. This CDR3 contains 11 residues. V lost 8 bases, J lost 2 bases, and 7 bases lay in between. The CDR3 nucleotides are TGTGCCAGCCCACTGCCCTACGAGCAGTACTTC. Translation gives CASPLPYEQYF. The full variable domain, completed using reference TRBV28 and TRBJ2-7, is DVKVTQSSRYLVKRTGEKVFLECVQDMDHENMFWYRQDPGLGLRLIYFSYDVKMKEKGDIPEGYSVSREKKERFSLILESASTNQTSMYLCASPLPYEQYFGPGTRLTVT.

The J gene is TRBJ1-5, the V gene TRBV27, with 7 nucleotides matching TRBD1. The CDR3 has 13 amino acids. Germline lookup yields CDR1 MNHEY and CDR2 SMNVEV (reference sequence). After removal of 5 bases from V and 9 bases from J, the junction contained 7 bases not matched to a gene. The CDR3 region has the DNA TGTGCCAGCAGTACAGGGGCGAGAGGGCCCCAGCATTTT. Its protein product is CASSTGARGPQHF.

The chain carries TRBV6-5 and TRBJ1-1; unclear D gene. Germline values: CDR1 MNHEY, CDR2 SVGAGI. This CDR3 has 13 amino acids. The V and J ends lost 8 bases and 1 base respectively, with 11 bases between them. CDR3 amino acids: CASSHPGNTEAFF. CDR3 bases: TGTGCCAGCTCCCACCCGGGGAACACTGAAGCTTTCTTT.

The chain carries TRBV7-9 and TRBJ2-1; the D call may be TRBD1 or TRBD2 (5 bases each). Between the trimmed V and J ends, which lost 0 bases and 7 bases, there was a span of 10 bases. The CDR3 runs 14 residues. Germline V gives CDR1 SEHNR, CDR2 FQNEAQ (reference sequence). The CDR3 nucleotides are TGTGCCAGCAGCTTAGCGGGATGGGGGAATGAGCAGTTCTTC. Protein: CASSLAGWGNEQFF.

V gene TRBV13 combines with J gene TRBJ2-4; the D gene is possibly TRBD2 (6 bases). Germline assignment: CDR1 PRHDT and CDR2 FYEKMQ (reference sequence). The V end was cut by 4 bases, the J end by 2 bases, with 18 bases between. The CDR3 is 17 amino acids. The DNA of the CDR3 is TGTGCCAGCAGCTCCGTGCGGGACGCCGTGCCCAAAAACATTCAGTACTTC. This codes for CASSSVRDAVPKNIQYF.

The chain is built from TRBV5-5 and TRBJ1-2; a weak D match, TRBD1 (5 bases). The CDR3 is 13 residues long. The V and J ends lost 5 bases and 5 bases respectively, with 13 bases between them. Looked up from germline, CDR1 is SGHKS and CDR2 is YYEKEE (reference sequence). CDR3 loop: CASRQPGKYGYTF. Here the CDR3 DNA reads TGTGCCAGCAGGCAACCAGGGAAGTATGGCTACACCTTC.

This clone was picked up one time. This chain links TRBV12-5 with TRBJ2-7; 7 bases are a match to TRBD2. From germline, CDR1 is LGHNT and CDR2 FRNRAP. V dropped 0 bases and J dropped 0; count of bases not matched to a gene: 5. CDR3 length equals 16 residues. The CDR3 spells CASGLVRGVSSYEQYF. The DNA of the CDR3 is TGTGCTAGTGGTTTGGTACGGGGGGTTAGCTCCTACGAGCAGTACTTC.

The gene calls are TRBV29-1 and TRBJ2-7; D might be TRBD1 (7 bases). This CDR3 region has 15 residues. CDR1 SQVTM and CDR2 ANQGSEA come from the germline V gene. Trimming stripped 4 bases from V and 5 bases from J, with 21 bases between. Here the CDR3 reads CSVVLWAQGGDEQYF. The CDR3 coding sequence is TGCAGCGTTGTGTTATGGGCGCAGGGGGGAGACGAGCAGTACTTC.

This clone was seen only once. V is TRBV18 and J is TRBJ2-1; D is tentatively TRBD1 or TRBD2 (6 bases each). Trimming took off 3 bases at V and 10 bases at J, with 10 bases between the two ends. The CDR3 is 12 residues long. Germline V gives CDR1 KGHSH, CDR2 LQKENI. In nucleotides, the CDR3 is TGTGCCAGCTCACCGGGCGGGACAGAGCAGTTCTTC. It specifies CASSPGGTEQFF.

This clone appeared once. The chain uses TRBV7-9 and TRBJ2-5; 14 bases are a match to TRBD2. From germline, CDR1 is SEHNR and CDR2 FQNEAQ (reference sequence). The CDR3 runs to 19 residues. V dropped 4 bases and J dropped 5; count of bases not matched to a gene: 15. The CDR3 bases are TGTGCCAGCAGCTCTATTCCGACTAGCGGGAGGGCCGATTGGGAGACCCAGTACTTC. Amino acids: CASSSIPTSGRADWETQYF. Filled out from reference TRBV7-9 and TRBJ2-5, the complete variable domain reads DTGVSQNPRHKITKRGQNVTFRCDPISEHNRLYWYRQTLGQGPEFLTYFQNEAQLEKSRLLSDRFSAERPKGSFSTLEIQRTEQGDSAMYLCASSSIPTSGRADWETQYFGPGTRLLVL.

This chain links TRBV4-1 with TRBJ1-5, with TRBD1 as a possible D gene (5 bases). The V end was cut by 2 bases, the J end by 2 bases, with 19 bases between. There are 18 residues in the CDR3. Germline values: CDR1 MGHRA, CDR2 YSYEKL. The CDR3 DNA reads as TGCGCCAGCAGCCAACTATTGGGGCAGAAGATTGGCAATCAGCCCCAGCATTTT. It translates to CASSQLLGQKIGNQPQHF.

The chain couples TRBV7-9 to TRBJ2-5, with D perhaps matching TRBD1 (6 bases). Trimming took off 1 base at V and 3 bases at J, with 9 bases between the two ends. The CDR3 runs to 14 residues. Germline V gives CDR1 SEHNR, CDR2 FQNEAQ (reference sequence). The CDR3 reads CASSLGGQKETQYF. The CDR3 bases are TGTGCCAGCAGCTTAGGCGGACAGAAAGAGACCCAGTACTTC. The variable domain in full, completed from reference TRBV7-9 and TRBJ2-5, reads DTGVSQNPRHKITKRGQNVTFRCDPISEHNRLYWYRQTLGQGPEFLTYFQNEAQLEKSRLLSDRFSAERPKGSFSTLEIQRTEQGDSAMYLCASSLGGQKETQYFGPGTRLLVL.

The chain couples TRBV29-1 to TRBJ2-5; D possibly corresponds to TRBD1 (6 bases). This CDR3 region has 13 residues. Between the trimmed V and J ends, which lost 6 bases and 1 base, there was a span of 12 bases. Germline loops: CDR1 SQVTM, CDR2 ANQGSEA. The DNA of the CDR3 is TGCAGCGTATATACAGGGCCCCAAGAGACCCAGTACTTC. It translates to CSVYTGPQETQYF.

This chain uses TRBV29-1 with TRBJ1-2, with TRBD1 matching over 7 bases. The junction had 6 bases not matched to a gene; V was cut back by 6 bases and J by 5 bases. The CDR3 is made up of 12 amino acids. Germline-derived CDR1 and CDR2 are SQVTM and ANQGSEA. CDR3 protein: CSVTDREYGYTF. The CDR3 bases are TGCAGCGTGACCGACAGGGAATATGGCTACACCTTC.

V and J are TRBV11-3 and TRBJ2-1; D is undetermined. CDR1 is SGHNT and CDR2 is YENEEA in the germline V gene. Trimming pared 1 base from V and 10 bases from J, leaving 5 bases between. The CDR3 length is 11 residues. In nucleotides, the CDR3 is TGTGCCAGCAGCTTAGGTGTAGAGCAGTTCTTC. Translated: CASSLGVEQFF.

CDR3 sequence: CASSFGPRTGGAADTQYF. CDR3 coding DNA: TGTGCCAGCAGCTTTGGCCCTAGGACAGGGGGGGCAGCAGATACGCAGTATTTT. The chain is built from TRBV11-1 and TRBJ2-3; TRBD1 matches 10 bases. V lost 3 bases to trimming and J lost 4 bases; unmatched junction nucleotides: 13. The CDR3 has 18 residues. In germline, CDR1 is SGHAT, CDR2 FQDESV (reference sequence).

The V and J genes are TRBV27 and TRBJ2-7, with D perhaps TRBD1 (6 bases). This CDR3 has 12 amino acids. Germline-derived CDR1 and CDR2 are MNHEY and SMNVEV (reference sequence). V dropped 6 bases and J dropped 7 bases, with 13 bases sitting between them. CDR3 in amino acids: CASSTHTGEQYF. The DNA of the CDR3 is TGTGCCAGCAGCACCCACACAGGGGAGCAGTACTTC.

The genes are TRBV2 and TRBJ2-7, with 7 bases identical to TRBD2. V gave up 7 bases and J gave up 7 bases; unmatched junction bases: 13. This CDR3 spans 14 amino acids. Germline CDR1 SNHLY, CDR2 FYNNEI. The CDR3 region has the DNA TGTGCCAGCATGCAGTTGGGGCGGGAGAGAGAGCAGTACTTC. The encoded protein is CASMQLGREREQYF.

J is TRBJ2-7 and V is TRBV29-1, with TRBD1 matching 10 bases. CDR1 SQVTM and CDR2 ANQGSEA come from the germline V gene. The J segment lost 2 bases and the V segment lost 6 bases, leaving 4 bases of the junction unmatched. The CDR3 is 13 residues long. The CDR3 DNA sequence: TGCAGCGTCCCGGGACAGGGGACCTACGAGCAGTACTTC. Amino acids: CSVPGQGTYEQYF.

The chain links TRBV2 to TRBJ2-7; 7 bases fit TRBD2. CDR1 SNHLY and CDR2 FYNNEI come from the germline V gene. With V trimmed by 10 bases and J by 1 base, 4 bases remained unmatched. This CDR3 has 12 amino acids. The CDR3 nucleotides are TGTGCCACGGGGGGATATTCCTACGAGCAGTACTTC. It is translated as CATGGYSYEQYF. The whole variable domain, filled in from reference TRBV2 and TRBJ2-7, reads EPEVTQTPSHQVTQMGQEVILRCVPISNHLYFYWYRQILGQKVEFLVSFYNNEISEKSEIFDDQFSVERPDGSNFTLKIRSTKLEDSAMYFCATGGYSYEQYFGPGTRLTVT.

V and J are TRBV29-1 and TRBJ2-1, with 11 bases identical to TRBD2. The V gene end was trimmed by 5 bases and the J gene end by 3 bases; junction bases not matched to a gene: 21. The CDR3 runs to 20 residues. The germline V gene has CDR1 SQVTM and CDR2 ANQGSEA. This CDR3 is CSVLGWDGVTSGSVYNEQFF. Here the CDR3 DNA reads TGCAGCGTTTTGGGCTGGGACGGCGTAACTAGCGGGAGCGTCTACAATGAGCAGTTCTTC.